The 16 T cell receptor beta chains below were found in one sample sequenced in a study of vaccination and CD4 T cells after COVID-19. Treatment: approximately 11-day PBMC culture with coronavirus spike peptide pools or control peptides (ViraFEST assay). Antigens for these TCRs are unknown. The Oncomine TCR Beta short-read assay was applied to DNA of cultured CD4+ T cells. Using its own MiXCR run on the PCR reads, TCRdb lists one record per CDR3 protein. Among 10,000 to 15,000 distinct CDR3 sequences listed, about 50% were seen once. The sample comprised CD4+ T cells from blood, cultured in vitro. The receptors were sampled from a human donor who had recovered from COVID-19.

This rearrangement joins TRBV19 to TRBJ2-7; 10 nucleotides line up with TRBD2. Germline V CDR1 and CDR2: LNHDA, SQIVND (reference sequence). CDR3 length: 15 residues. V was clipped by 4 bases and J by 2 bases; unmatched bases: 5. Written as DNA, the CDR3 is TGTGCCAGTAGTAGAGCTCTAGCGGGGGCCTACGAGCAGTACTTC. Translation: CASSRALAGAYEQYF.

This rearrangement joins TRBV12-3 or TRBV12-4 to TRBJ1-1; tentatively, D is TRBD1 (5 bases). The CDR3 sequence is 14 residues long. Trimming left V 5 bases short and J 5 bases short, with 15 bases between. CDR3 nucleotide sequence: TGTGCCAGCAGTCGTGGTACGGGGGGGACTGAAGCTTTCTTT. This gives the protein CASSRGTGGTEAFF.

The rearrangement links TRBV10-3 to TRBJ1-3; 7 bases map to TRBD1. The CDR3 length is 17 residues. CDR1 is ENHRY and CDR2 is SYGVKD in the germline V gene. The junction had 12 bases not matched to a gene; V was cut back by 2 bases and J by 5 bases. The CDR3 DNA reads as TGTGCCATCAGTGAGCACGACAGGGAAGGGAGGCGAAACACCATATATTTT. It translates to CAISEHDREGRRNTIYF.

This clonotype was seen only a few times. V gene TRBV28 combines with J gene TRBJ1-5, with a tentative D call TRBD1 (5 bases). CDR3 length: 18 amino acids. Trimming took off 3 bases at V and 0 bases at J, with 18 bases between the two ends. The germline V gene encodes CDR1 MDHEN and CDR2 SYDVKM. The CDR3 coding sequence is TGTGCCAGCAGTTTCCACAAGGGGAGGGGAAATAGCAATCAGCCCCAGCATTTT. It is translated as CASSFHKGRGNSNQPQHF.

This clonotype was picked up a small number of times. The gene calls are TRBV19 and TRBJ1-2; D is undetermined. Germline assignment: CDR1 LNHDA and CDR2 SQIVND (reference sequence). The length of the CDR3 is 13 residues. Trimming left V 4 bases short and J 8 bases short, with 14 bases between. In DNA, the CDR3 is TGTGCCAGTAGTACCTACAGCCTTGGCGGCTACACCTTC. Amino acids: CASSTYSLGGYTF. Variable domain in full (rest from reference TRBV19 and TRBJ1-2): DGGITQSPKYLFRKEGQNVTLSCEQNLNHDAMYWYRQDPGQGLRLIYYSQIVNDFQKGDIAEGYSVSREKKESFPLTVTSAQKNPTAFYLCASSTYSLGGYTFGSGTRLTVV.

J is TRBJ2-2 and V is TRBV10-1; D remains ambiguous. The ends were cut back, 0 bases at V and 5 bases at J, with 4 bases in the middle. This CDR3 comprises 13 residues. The germline gives CDR1 WNHNN, CDR2 SYGVQD (reference sequence). The CDR3: CASSESGTGELFF. The CDR3 DNA follows: TGCGCCAGCAGTGAGTCTGGGACCGGGGAGCTGTTTTTT.

The chain has TRBV19 and TRBJ1-3; tentatively, D is TRBD1 (6 bases). This CDR3 comprises 15 residues. With 4 bases removed from V and 4 bases from J, the gap between germline ends came to 14 bases. The V gene's germline CDR1 is LNHDA and CDR2 SQIVND (reference sequence). This chain's CDR3 is CASSTAAGEGNTIYF. The CDR3 nucleotides read TGTGCCAGTAGTACCGCGGCAGGGGAAGGAAACACCATATATTTT.

V usage is TRBV7-3 and J usage is TRBJ2-2; D gene unclear. Trimming removed 2 bases at V and 1 base at J, with 5 bases between. The V gene's germline CDR1 is SGHTA and CDR2 FQGTGA. The CDR3 contains 14 residues. The CDR3 region is CASSLSGNTGELFF. Here the CDR3 DNA reads TGTGCCAGCAGCTTATCGGGGAACACCGGGGAGCTGTTTTTT.

V and J are TRBV7-3 and TRBJ2-2; possible D gene TRBD2, 6 bases. The germline V and J ends were trimmed by 6 bases and 7 bases, with 9 bases remaining between them. This CDR3 comprises 12 residues. Germline CDR1 SGHTA, CDR2 FQGTGA. The CDR3 coding sequence is TGTGCCAGCAGACTGGAGGGCGGGGAGCTGTTTTTT. Translated: CASRLEGGELFF.

V usage is TRBV6-1 and J usage is TRBJ2-7; D remains unclear. This CDR3 region has 13 residues. V was pared by 6 bases and J by 2 bases, with 11 bases between. Germline values: CDR1 MNHNS, CDR2 SASEGT. This CDR3 reads CASSQSEPYEQYF. The CDR3, as DNA: TGTGCCAGCAGCCAAAGCGAGCCCTACGAGCAGTACTTC.

This clonotype appeared a few times. The CDR3 DNA reads as TGTGCCAGCAGTTCACGGGATACGCAGTATTTT. Protein: CASSSRDTQYF. The chain combines TRBV27 with TRBJ2-3; D is ambiguous. V shed 4 bases and J shed 6 bases, with 5 bases lying between them. The CDR3 has 11 residues. The germline V gene has CDR1 MNHEY and CDR2 SMNVEV (reference sequence).

This clonotype appeared a single time. CDR3 loop: CASSVDTGIGELFF. CDR3 coding DNA: TGTGCCAGCAGCGTAGATACGGGAATCGGGGAGCTGTTTTTT. The V call is TRBV9, the J call TRBJ2-2; D is perhaps TRBD2 (5 bases). V lost 0 bases and J 7 bases, leaving 10 bases between the germline ends. The germline V gene encodes CDR1 SGDLS and CDR2 YYNGEE. This CDR3 has 14 amino acids. Full variable domain (rest looked up from reference TRBV9 and TRBJ2-2): DSGVTQTPKHLITATGQRVTLRCSPRSGDLSVYWYQQSLDQGLQFLIQYYNGEERAKGNILERFSAQQFPDLHSELNLSSLELGDSALYFCASSVDTGIGELFFGEGSRLTVL.

This clonotype has just a few counts. The chain couples TRBV30 to TRBJ1-1; D remains ambiguous. The CDR3 totals 14 residues. V was pared by 4 bases and J by 1 base, with 13 bases between. Germline lookup yields CDR1 GTSNPN and CDR2 SVGIG (reference sequence). The CDR3 protein is CAWNPGPTNTEAFF. Here the CDR3 DNA reads TGTGCCTGGAACCCGGGCCCCACGAACACTGAAGCTTTCTTT.

The CDR3 loop is CASSSQDTEAFF. The CDR3 DNA reads TGTGCCAGCAGCTCACAGGACACTGAAGCTTTCTTT. The chain is built from TRBV9 and TRBJ1-1; D is perhaps TRBD1 (5 bases). Trimming pared 4 bases from V and 3 bases from J, leaving 7 bases between. CDR3 length equals 12 residues. Germline CDR1 and CDR2: SGDLS and YYNGEE.

The chain's CDR3 is CASSLAGGTTGELFF. The DNA for the CDR3 is TGTGCCAGCAGCTTGGCGGGAGGTACCACCGGGGAGCTGTTTTTT. The V call is TRBV7-3, the J call TRBJ2-2, with 8 bases that match TRBD2. The V and J ends lost 3 bases and 4 bases, in that order; junction bases with no gene match: 4. The germline CDR1 and CDR2 sequences are SGHTA and FQGTGA. The CDR3 contains 15 residues. Full variable domain (rest looked up from reference TRBV7-3 and TRBJ2-2): GAGVSQTPSNKVTEKGKYVELRCDPISGHTALYWYRQSLGQGPEFLIYFQGTGAADDSGLPNDRFFAVRPEGSVSTLKIQRTERGDSAVYLCASSLAGGTTGELFFGEGSRLTVL.

This clonotype came up a few times. The rearrangement links TRBV7-9 to TRBJ1-5, with TRBD1 identical over 8 bases. V lost 3 bases, J lost 3 bases, and 1 base stayed unmatched. The CDR3 runs to 14 residues. Germline loops: CDR1 SEHNR, CDR2 FQNEAQ (reference sequence). The CDR3, as DNA: TGTGCCAGCAGCTTGCAGGGGGCCAATCAGCCCCAGCATTTT. Translated, it gives CASSLQGANQPQHF. Together with reference TRBV7-9 and TRBJ1-5, the CDR3 gives the full variable domain: DTGVSQNPRHKITKRGQNVTFRCDPISEHNRLYWYRQTLGQGPEFLTYFQNEAQLEKSRLLSDRFSAERPKGSFSTLEIQRTEQGDSAMYLCASSLQGANQPQHFGDGTRLSIL.